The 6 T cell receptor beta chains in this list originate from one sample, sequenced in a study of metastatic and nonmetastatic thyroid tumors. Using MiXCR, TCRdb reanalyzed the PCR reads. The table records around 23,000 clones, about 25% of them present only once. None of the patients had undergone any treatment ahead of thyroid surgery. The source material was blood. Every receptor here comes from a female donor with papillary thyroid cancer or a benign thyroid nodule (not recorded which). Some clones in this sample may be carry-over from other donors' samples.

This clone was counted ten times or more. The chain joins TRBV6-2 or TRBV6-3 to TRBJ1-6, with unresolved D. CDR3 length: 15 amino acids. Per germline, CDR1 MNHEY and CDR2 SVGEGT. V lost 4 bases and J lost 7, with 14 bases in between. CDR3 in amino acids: CASSFTPGLNSPLHF. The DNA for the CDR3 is TGTGCCAGCAGTTTCACACCGGGTCTCAATTCACCCCTCCACTTT.

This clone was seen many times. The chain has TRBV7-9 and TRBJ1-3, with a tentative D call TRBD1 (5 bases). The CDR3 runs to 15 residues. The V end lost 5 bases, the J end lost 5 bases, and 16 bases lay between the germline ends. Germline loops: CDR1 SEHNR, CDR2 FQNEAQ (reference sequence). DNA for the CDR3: TGTGCCAGCAGCCCCGGGGGTTGGGAACGAAACACCATATATTTT. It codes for CASSPGGWERNTIYF. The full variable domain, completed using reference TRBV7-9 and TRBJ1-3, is DTGVSQNPRHKITKRGQNVTFRCDPISEHNRLYWYRQTLGQGPEFLTYFQNEAQLEKSRLLSDRFSAERPKGSFSTLEIQRTEQGDSAMYLCASSPGGWERNTIYFGEGSWLTVV.

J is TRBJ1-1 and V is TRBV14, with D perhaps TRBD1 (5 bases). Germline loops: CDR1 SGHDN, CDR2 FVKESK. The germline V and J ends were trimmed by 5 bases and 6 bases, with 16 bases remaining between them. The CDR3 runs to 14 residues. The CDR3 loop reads CASSNRGGPSEAFF. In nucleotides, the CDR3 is TGTGCCAGCAGCAACCGGGGCGGGCCTTCTGAAGCTTTCTTT.

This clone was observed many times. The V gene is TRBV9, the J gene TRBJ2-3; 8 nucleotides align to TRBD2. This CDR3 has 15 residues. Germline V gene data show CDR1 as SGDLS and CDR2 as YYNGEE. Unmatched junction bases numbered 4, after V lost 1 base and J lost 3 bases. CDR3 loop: CASSVWGTRTDTQYF. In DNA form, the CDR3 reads TGTGCCAGCAGCGTATGGGGGACTAGAACAGATACGCAGTATTTT.

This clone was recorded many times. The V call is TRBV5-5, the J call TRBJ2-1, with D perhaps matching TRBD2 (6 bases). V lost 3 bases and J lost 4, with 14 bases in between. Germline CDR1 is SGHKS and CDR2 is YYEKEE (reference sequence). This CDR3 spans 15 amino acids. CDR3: CASSYSGTGYNEQFF. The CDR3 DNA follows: TGTGCCAGCAGCTATTCCGGGACTGGATACAATGAGCAGTTCTTC.

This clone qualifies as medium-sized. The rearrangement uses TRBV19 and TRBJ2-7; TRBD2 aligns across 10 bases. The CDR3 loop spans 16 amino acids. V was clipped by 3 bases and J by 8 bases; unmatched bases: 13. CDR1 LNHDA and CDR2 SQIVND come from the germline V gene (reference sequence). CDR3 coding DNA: TGTGCCAGTAGTATCGCAGCGGGGGGGACCAAAGTAAAGCAGTACTTC. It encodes CASSIAAGGTKVKQYF.